The 30 T cell receptor beta chains below were found in one sample sequenced in a study of shared clonotypes between healthy human individuals. Assay used: immunoSEQ multiplex PCR; TCRdb lists only in-frame clones, some missing. The data show around 2.3 million clones, under 97% seen once. Specimen: naive CD4+ T cells sorted from blood. The subset here: CD45RA+ positively selected. These receptors were taken from a man aged 18 to 30 in good health.

The genes are TRBV6-6 and TRBJ1-6; the D gene is possibly TRBD1 (6 bases). V gave up 5 bases and J gave up 7 bases, with 15 bases separating them. The V gene's germline CDR1 is MNHNY and CDR2 SVGAGI (reference sequence). The CDR3 has 15 amino acids. The CDR3 reads CASSDRTVRNSPLHF. In DNA, the CDR3 is TGTGCCAGCAGTGACCGGACAGTGAGAAATTCACCCCTCCACTTT.

The chain uses TRBV7-9 and TRBJ1-1; D might be TRBD1 (6 bases). V was trimmed by 5 bases and J by 3 bases, leaving 13 bases between them. CDR3 size: 14 residues. The germline gives CDR1 SEHNR, CDR2 FQNEAQ (reference sequence). The CDR3 DNA sequence: TGTGCCAGCAGCAAAGGGGGGTCGGACACTGAAGCTTTCTTT. It codes for CASSKGGSDTEAFF.

This chain's CDR3 is CASSLLLGTGELFF. The CDR3 region has the DNA TGTGCCAGCAGCTTACTCCTAGGCACCGGGGAGCTGTTTTTT. The chain has TRBV7-2 and TRBJ2-2; the D is unclear. Germline values: CDR1 SGHTA, CDR2 FQGNSA. There are 14 residues in the CDR3. V was trimmed by 2 bases and J by 4 bases, leaving 8 bases between them.

This clone was observed once. J is TRBJ1-4 and V is TRBV5-4; D not resolved. The CDR3 covers 14 residues. CDR1 SGHNT and CDR2 YYREEE come from the germline V gene (reference sequence). V lost 4 bases and J 8 bases, leaving 15 bases between the germline ends. The CDR3 DNA sequence: TGTGCCAGCAGCCACCGGGAGGGAGGGGAAAAACTGTTTTTT. Translated: CASSHREGGEKLFF.

The chain uses TRBV4-3 and TRBJ1-5, with D possibly TRBD1 on 6 matching bases. This CDR3 has 16 residues. Germline CDR1 is LGHNA and CDR2 is YSLEER. Between the trimmed V and J ends, which lost 4 bases and 4 bases, there was a span of 17 bases. The CDR3 DNA follows: TGCGCCAGCAGCCCTAACAGCGGGGGGCGGAATCAGCCCCAGCATTTT. Encoded protein: CASSPNSGGRNQPQHF.

CDR3 nucleotide sequence: TGTGCCAGCAGTAATCCGGGAGGGCCTTACGAGCAGTACTTC. Amino acid sequence: CASSNPGGPYEQYF. The rearrangement links TRBV27 to TRBJ2-7; TRBD2 agrees at 8 bases. Per germline, CDR1 MNHEY and CDR2 SMNVEV (reference sequence). This CDR3 comprises 14 residues. V dropped 5 bases and J dropped 4; count of bases not matched to a gene: 7.

This chain links TRBV7-8 with TRBJ2-5; TRBD1 matches 9 bases. The V and J ends lost 5 bases and 3 bases, in that order; junction bases with no gene match: 4. The CDR3 contains 14 residues. Germline V CDR1 and CDR2: SGHVS, FQNEAQ. The CDR3, as DNA: TGTGCCAGCAGCCGGGACAGGGTCAAAGAGACCCAGTACTTC. This codes for CASSRDRVKETQYF.

The chain uses TRBV5-1 and TRBJ2-1, with D possibly called TRBD1 or TRBD2 (6 bases each). The CDR3 runs 15 residues. The V gene lost 0 bases and the J gene lost 6 bases, with 13 bases spanning the gap. From germline, CDR1 is SGHRS and CDR2 YFSETQ. The CDR3 DNA is TGCGCCAGCAGCTTGGAGGGGGGCACTGTCAATGAGCAGTTCTTC. This translates into CASSLEGGTVNEQFF.

The rearrangement links TRBV7-6 to TRBJ1-1; tentatively, D is TRBD1 (5 bases). CDR1 is SGHVS, CDR2 FNYEAQ, per germline. The CDR3 is 14 residues long. The ends were cut back, 4 bases at V and 0 bases at J, with 9 bases in the middle. This CDR3 reads CASSSRAMNTEAFF. DNA of the CDR3: TGTGCCAGCAGCTCCAGGGCCATGAACACTGAAGCTTTCTTT.

The gene calls are TRBV18 and TRBJ2-7; D possibly corresponds to TRBD1 (7 bases). Germline CDR1 is KGHSH and CDR2 is LQKENI. CDR3 length equals 16 residues. V dropped 6 bases and J dropped 2 bases, with 20 bases sitting between them. The CDR3 DNA is TGTGCCAGCTCCCCCTATGGGGCAGGGGGGACCTACGAGCAGTACTTC. The encoded protein is CASSPYGAGGTYEQYF.

Regarding this clone: One end of the junction is discordant with germline, which a read error may explain. This sequence joins TRBV6-4 and TRBJ1-5; perhaps TRBD1 as D (5 bases). Germline CDR1 MRHNA, CDR2 SNTAGT. The CDR3 has 16 amino acids. CDR3 in DNA: TGTGCCAGCAGTAACTCAACCCCCAGGGGCAATCAGCCCCAGCATTTT. It translates to CASSNSTPRGNQPQHF.

The genes are TRBV11-2 and TRBJ2-2; the D gene is possibly TRBD1 (6 bases). There are 16 residues in the CDR3. Trimming took off 1 base at V and 6 bases at J, with 15 bases between the two ends. Per germline, CDR1 SGHAT and CDR2 FQNNGV. DNA for the CDR3: TGTGCCAGCAGCTTAGGGTTCGGGACAACATCCGGGGAGCTGTTTTTT. Protein sequence: CASSLGFGTTSGELFF.

This sequence joins TRBV19 and TRBJ2-7; possibly TRBD1 or TRBD2 for D (5 bases each). This CDR3 has 15 amino acids. V was pared by 0 bases and J by 4 bases, with 13 bases between. Germline V lookup: CDR1 LNHDA, CDR2 SQIVND (reference sequence). The CDR3 region is CASSIEGTWGYEQYF. CDR3 DNA: TGTGCCAGTAGTATAGAAGGGACCTGGGGATACGAGCAGTACTTC.

This chain joins TRBV6-1 and TRBJ1-2; 8 nucleotides align to TRBD1. This CDR3 has 15 residues. Germline loops: CDR1 MNHNS, CDR2 SASEGT. The ends lost 0 bases at V and 6 bases at J; junction bases unmatched: 6. CDR3: CASSEAGQGFDGYTF. In DNA, the CDR3 is TGTGCCAGCAGTGAAGCTGGACAGGGCTTCGATGGCTACACCTTC.

V is TRBV29-1 and J is TRBJ2-3; 12 bases match TRBD2. CDR1 is SQVTM, CDR2 ANQGSEA, per germline. The CDR3 consists of 17 residues. V shed 4 bases, J shed 4 bases, and the junction held 12 bases outside the gene matches. DNA of the CDR3: TGCAGCGTTGTGCGACTAGCGGGAGCCAAACCTCCAGATACGCAGTATTTT. Translating gives CSVVRLAGAKPPDTQYF.

This chain links TRBV7-3 with TRBJ2-1; 8 positions agree with TRBD1. V shed 5 bases and J 8 bases; nucleotides not matched to a gene: 11. The CDR3 length is 15 residues. The germline gives CDR1 SGHTA, CDR2 FQGTGA. This chain's CDR3 is CASSVQGGKGDEQFF. In DNA form, the CDR3 reads TGTGCCAGCAGCGTACAGGGGGGAAAAGGCGATGAGCAGTTCTTC.

This chain connects TRBV4-2 to TRBJ1-2; possible D gene TRBD1, 6 bases. This CDR3 has 16 residues. Deletions cut 0 bases from V and 6 bases from J, with 17 bases between. Germline loops: CDR1 LGHNA, CDR2 YNFKEQ. The CDR3 is CASSQDPGAFEDGYTF. The CDR3 nucleotides read TGTGCCAGCAGCCAAGATCCGGGGGCATTCGAGGATGGCTACACCTTC.

The chain uses TRBV7-2 and TRBJ2-1; no reliable D call. The CDR3 loop spans 18 amino acids. Germline V gene lookup returns CDR1 SGHTA and CDR2 FQGNSA. With 2 bases removed from V and 0 bases from J, the gap between germline ends came to 17 bases. The CDR3 protein is CASSLRSSTAISYNEQFF. CDR3 nucleotide sequence: TGTGCCAGCAGCTTACGTTCTAGTACAGCCATCTCCTACAATGAGCAGTTCTTC.

The chain has TRBV4-1 and TRBJ1-6; possibly TRBD1 for D (5 bases). The CDR3 covers 18 residues. The germline V gene has CDR1 MGHRA and CDR2 YSYEKL. Deletions cut 1 base from V and 7 bases from J, with 20 bases between. The CDR3: CASSQGLTQVRGNSPLHF. The DNA for the CDR3 is TGCGCCAGCAGCCAAGGTCTCACGCAGGTCCGGGGGAATTCACCCCTCCACTTT.

The rearrangement links TRBV6-1 to TRBJ2-1; TRBD2 might be the D (6 bases). Germline V gives CDR1 MNHNS, CDR2 SASEGT. There are 13 residues in the CDR3. V was cut by 8 bases and J by 6 bases, with 14 bases left in between. The CDR3 is CASYVGGGNEQFF. CDR3 bases: TGTGCCAGCTATGTGGGGGGAGGCAATGAGCAGTTCTTC.

The chain uses TRBV30 and TRBJ2-2; D might be TRBD1 (5 bases). The CDR3 spans 13 residues. The germline gives CDR1 GTSNPN, CDR2 SVGIG (reference sequence). Trimming cost V 7 bases and J 2 bases, with 11 bases left between them. The CDR3 reads CALSQGNTGELFF. CDR3 DNA: TGTGCCTTATCCCAGGGTAACACCGGGGAGCTGTTTTTT.

V usage is TRBV5-1 and J usage is TRBJ1-1, with no clear D. CDR3 length: 13 amino acids. The germline gives CDR1 SGHRS, CDR2 YFSETQ. Trimming took off 6 bases at V and 0 bases at J, with 9 bases between the two ends. This CDR3 reads CASTGEMNTEAFF. For the CDR3, the DNA is TGCGCCAGCACTGGGGAAATGAACACTGAAGCTTTCTTT.

A note on this clone: Additional DNA sequences in this sample encode the identical CDR3. The gene calls are TRBV10-3 and TRBJ2-1; 13 bases match TRBD2. The J segment lost 5 bases and the V segment lost 8 bases, leaving 0 bases of the junction unmatched. CDR3 size: 13 residues. Germline V gene sequence: CDR1 ENHRY, CDR2 SYGVKD. CDR3 nucleotide sequence: TGTGCCATCGGGACTAGCGGGAACAATGAGCAGTTCTTC. This codes for CAIGTSGNNEQFF.

V and J are TRBV9 and TRBJ2-2; no reliable D call. This CDR3 has 15 residues. V gave up 0 bases and J gave up 1 base, with 7 bases separating them. CDR1 SGDLS and CDR2 YYNGEE come from the germline V gene. The CDR3 DNA follows: TGTGCCAGCAGCGTAGCCGTCTTGAACACCGGGGAGCTGTTTTTT. This translates into CASSVAVLNTGELFF. The entire variable domain, with the rest obtained from reference TRBV9 and TRBJ2-2, is as follows: DSGVTQTPKHLITATGQRVTLRCSPRSGDLSVYWYQQSLDQGLQFLIQYYNGEERAKGNILERFSAQQFPDLHSELNLSSLELGDSALYFCASSVAVLNTGELFFGEGSRLTVL.

This clone was seen a single time. This chain connects TRBV7-9 to TRBJ2-3; TRBD1 aligns across 7 bases. CDR1 SEHNR and CDR2 FQNEAQ come from the germline V gene (reference sequence). This CDR3 comprises 14 residues. J gave up 3 bases and V 7 bases, and 7 bases lay outside the gene matches. Here the CDR3 reads CASTGTANTDTQYF. The CDR3 DNA reads TGTGCCAGCACCGGGACAGCGAATACAGATACGCAGTATTTT.

This chain uses TRBV7-2 with TRBJ1-6, with 7 bases matching TRBD1. CDR3 length equals 14 residues. With V trimmed by 5 bases and J by 7 bases, 5 bases remained unmatched. Germline loops: CDR1 SGHTA, CDR2 FQGNSA. CDR3 bases: TGTGCCAGCAGCGCCAGACAGGGCAATTCACCCCTCCACTTT. Amino acid sequence: CASSARQGNSPLHF.

The rearrangement joins TRBV29-1 to TRBJ1-4; D perhaps matches TRBD1 (5 bases). Trimming left V 5 bases short and J 4 bases short, with 11 bases between. CDR1 and CDR2 from the germline V gene are SQVTM and ANQGSEA. The CDR3 length is 13 residues. The CDR3 DNA is TGCAGCGTTTCCGGGACGGGTAATGAAAAACTGTTTTTT. It is translated as CSVSGTGNEKLFF. The variable domain in full, with the rest retrieved from reference TRBV29-1 and TRBJ1-4, is SAVISQKPSRDICQRGTSLTIQCQVDSQVTMMFWYRQQPGQSLTLIATANQGSEATYESGFVIDKFPISRPNLTFSTLTVSNMSPEDSSIYLCSVSGTGNEKLFFGSGTQLSVL.

About this clone itself: Other DNA sequences of this sample code for an identical CDR3. CDR3 in DNA: TGTGCCAGCTCACTCCACAGAGACACTGAAGCTTTCTTT. It is translated as CASSLHRDTEAFF. V is TRBV18 and J is TRBJ1-1, with D uncertain. The CDR3 is 13 amino acids. V lost 4 bases to trimming and J lost 3 bases, with 9 bases between them. Germline V gives CDR1 KGHSH, CDR2 LQKENI.

In this sample, this clone turned up once. Other DNA sequences of this sample code for an identical CDR3. This chain links TRBV6-5 with TRBJ2-7; 9 bases agree with TRBD1. V shed 5 bases and J 0 bases; nucleotides not matched to a gene: 2. Germline CDR1 is MNHEY and CDR2 is SVGAGI. The CDR3 contains 14 residues. The CDR3 loop is CASSRTGDSYEQYF. CDR3 bases: TGTGCCAGCAGTAGGACAGGGGACTCCTACGAGCAGTACTTC.

The CDR3 is CASSKGIWEGAEQYF. The CDR3 nucleotides read TGTGCCAGCAGCAAAGGGATCTGGGAGGGGGCGGAGCAGTACTTC. This chain joins TRBV21-1 and TRBJ2-7. TRBV21-1 is a recognized pseudogene. This CDR3 is 15 amino acids long.